Following are 19 T cell receptor beta chains from one sample sequenced in a study of glioma-infiltrating T cells after dendritic cell vaccination. TCRdb keeps only in-frame clones here, not all; method: immunoSEQ multiplex PCR. Altogether about 38,000 clones are present, approximately 80% being singletons, with the ten largest covering 7.8%. Here the sequenced sample was blood, taken before dendritic cell vaccination. All receptors derive from a human donor with glioblastoma.

The chain recombines TRBV7-8 with TRBJ1-1; D is perhaps TRBD1 (6 bases). Trimming pared 5 bases from V and 3 bases from J, leaving 13 bases between. This CDR3 spans 14 amino acids. CDR1 and CDR2 from the germline V gene are SGHVS and FQNEAQ. The CDR3 here is CASSPTRQDTEAFF. The CDR3 DNA reads TGTGCCAGCAGCCCTACCCGACAGGACACTGAAGCTTTCTTT.

V usage is TRBV9 and J usage is TRBJ2-1, with D tentatively TRBD1 (5 bases). The CDR3 loop spans 16 amino acids. V was cut by 0 bases and J by 4 bases, with 14 bases left in between. The germline CDR1 and CDR2 sequences are SGDLS and YYNGEE. The CDR3 DNA follows: TGTGCCAGCAGCGTAGCGGCAGGGCTAGGATACAATGAGCAGTTCTTC. Translating gives CASSVAAGLGYNEQFF.

J is TRBJ2-3 and V is TRBV7-3; 8 bases align to TRBD2. There are 14 residues in the CDR3. From germline, CDR1 is SGHTA and CDR2 FQGTGA. The junction had 4 bases not matched to a gene; V was cut back by 6 bases and J by 2 bases. The CDR3 sequence: CASRTGGITDTQYF. The DNA of the CDR3 is TGTGCCAGCAGAACGGGGGGGATCACAGATACGCAGTATTTT.

The genes are TRBV5-6 and TRBJ1-5; D uncertain. CDR3 length: 14 amino acids. In germline, CDR1 is SGHDT, CDR2 YYEEEE. V gave up 0 bases and J gave up 6 bases, with 10 bases separating them. The DNA of the CDR3 is TGTGCCAGCAGCTTGGGACTTACACTTCAGCCCCAGCATTTT. Residues: CASSLGLTLQPQHF.

The chain has TRBV5-4 and TRBJ2-7, with D possibly TRBD1 on 5 matching bases. The V gene lost 3 bases and the J gene lost 6 bases, with 13 bases spanning the gap. The CDR3 has 13 amino acids. Germline V gives CDR1 SGHNT, CDR2 YYREEE (reference sequence). The CDR3 DNA sequence: TGTGCCAGCAGCTACCAGGGTTCTGGCGAGCAGTACTTC. It is translated as CASSYQGSGEQYF.

The chain recombines TRBV10-3 with TRBJ2-5; 12 bases align to TRBD2. Germline assignment: CDR1 ENHRY and CDR2 SYGVKD. The J segment lost 4 bases and the V segment lost 10 bases, leaving 7 bases of the junction unmatched. This CDR3 contains 14 residues. In DNA form, the CDR3 reads TGTGCCACCCTAGCGGGGGGGCCTGGAGAGACCCAGTACTTC. Its protein product is CATLAGGPGETQYF.

CDR3 loop: CASSPSRPQGNEKLFF. DNA of the CDR3: TGTGCCAGCAGCCCCAGTAGGCCCCAGGGAAATGAAAAACTGTTTTTT. The chain employs TRBV2 and TRBJ1-4, with a weak D call TRBD1 (5 bases). The CDR3 runs to 16 residues. V lost 6 bases, J lost 5 bases, and 19 bases lay in between. The germline CDR1 and CDR2 sequences are SNHLY and FYNNEI.

The chain has TRBV4-1 and TRBJ2-3; the match to TRBD1 covers 8 bases. Trimming at V came to 2 bases and at J to 5 bases, leaving 12 bases not matched to a gene. This CDR3 has 17 amino acids. CDR1 is MGHRA and CDR2 is YSYEKL in the germline V gene. The CDR3 DNA sequence: TGCGCCAGCAGCCAAAGGTCGACGGGCAGGGGGCGAGATACGCAGTATTTT. Translated, it gives CASSQRSTGRGRDTQYF.

V usage is TRBV2 and J usage is TRBJ2-1; D is perhaps TRBD2 (6 bases). V lost 7 bases to trimming and J lost 7 bases, with 17 bases between them. From germline, CDR1 is SNHLY and CDR2 FYNNEI. The CDR3 contains 14 residues. The CDR3 region is CASTLRGMGNEQFF. Here the CDR3 DNA reads TGTGCCAGCACCCTACGGGGGATGGGTAATGAGCAGTTCTTC.

The CDR3 DNA is TGTGCCAGTAGTCCCCCGACAGGGTTTGTCTATGGCTACACCTTC. The encoded protein is CASSPPTGFVYGYTF. This rearrangement joins TRBV19 to TRBJ1-2; TRBD1 agrees at 7 bases. The trim removed 5 bases at V and 4 bases at J, leaving 10 bases unmatched. This CDR3 has 15 amino acids. Germline loops: CDR1 LNHDA, CDR2 SQIVND (reference sequence).

This clone occurred a few times. This chain connects TRBV11-1 to TRBJ2-7; D possibly corresponds to TRBD2 (5 bases). The CDR3 has 15 residues. V was pared by 1 base and J by 0 bases, with 10 bases between. In germline, CDR1 is SGHAT, CDR2 FQDESV (reference sequence). The CDR3 bases are TGTGCCAGCAGCTTAGGGACTCCCGGCTCCTACGAGCAGTACTTC. Its translation: CASSLGTPGSYEQYF. Full variable domain (outside the CDR3, taken from reference TRBV11-1 and TRBJ2-7): EAEVAQSPRYKITEKSQAVAFWCDPISGHATLYWYRQILGQGPELLVQFQDESVVDDSQLPKDRFSAERLKGVDSTLKIQPAELGDSAMYLCASSLGTPGSYEQYFGPGTRLTVT.

The chain employs TRBV19 and TRBJ2-5; 12 bases are shared with TRBD2. The CDR3 has 15 amino acids. Germline-derived CDR1 and CDR2 are LNHDA and SQIVND (reference sequence). J was trimmed by 5 bases and V by 6 bases; bases with no gene match: 7. In nucleotides, the CDR3 is TGTGCCAGTAGACGAGGGACTAGCGGGCGGGAGACCCAGTACTTC. The encoded protein is CASRRGTSGRETQYF.

The J gene is TRBJ2-4, the V gene TRBV10-3, with TRBD1 matching over 9 bases. V shed 6 bases and J 8 bases; nucleotides not matched to a gene: 8. This CDR3 has 14 amino acids. Germline V lookup: CDR1 ENHRY, CDR2 SYGVKD. CDR3 nucleotide sequence: TGTGCCATCAGCACCGGGACAGGGAATTACATTCAGTACTTC. Residues: CAISTGTGNYIQYF.

The chain employs TRBV7-8 and TRBJ2-2; a possible D gene is TRBD2 (6 bases). Trimming took 7 bases from V and 1 from J, leaving 16 bases between them. This CDR3 is 16 amino acids long. Germline V gene data show CDR1 as SGHVS and CDR2 as FQNEAQ. The CDR3 DNA follows: TGTGCCAGCAAACCCGCCCCCGGGGGGAACACCGGGGAGCTGTTTTTT. Protein: CASKPAPGGNTGELFF. The whole variable domain, remainder taken from reference TRBV7-8 and TRBJ2-2, is GAGVSQSPRYKVAKRGQDVALRCDPISGHVSLFWYQQALGQGPEFLTYFQNEAQLDKSGLPSDRFFAERPEGSVSTLKIQRTQQEDSAVYLCASKPAPGGNTGELFFGEGSRLTVL.

This chain joins TRBV6-5 and TRBJ1-1, with no clear D. V lost 0 bases, J lost 6 bases, and 14 bases lay in between. This CDR3 has 15 residues. Germline loops: CDR1 MNHEY, CDR2 SVGAGI. CDR3 nucleotide sequence: TGTGCCAGCAGTTACTCGAATTGGGCAACAGCTGAAGCTTTCTTT. Translating it yields CASSYSNWATAEAFF.

This chain connects TRBV14 to TRBJ2-5; tentatively, D is TRBD1 (5 bases). The germline CDR1 and CDR2 sequences are SGHDN and FVKESK. This CDR3 is 17 amino acids long. V was trimmed by 4 bases and J by 2 bases, leaving 20 bases between them. CDR3: CASSPEDGAAVQETQYF. As DNA, the CDR3 is TGTGCCAGCAGCCCAGAGGATGGGGCAGCCGTTCAAGAGACCCAGTACTTC. Together with reference TRBV14 and TRBJ2-5, the CDR3 gives the full variable domain: EAGVTQFPSHSVIEKGQTVTLRCDPISGHDNLYWYRRVMGKEIKFLLHFVKESKQDESGMPNNRFLAERTGGTYSTLKVQPAELEDSGVYFCASSPEDGAAVQETQYFGPGTRLLVL.

In this sample, this clone turned up a few times. This rearrangement joins TRBV4-1 to TRBJ2-2; maybe TRBD1 (6 bases). The germline gives CDR1 MGHRA, CDR2 YSYEKL. The CDR3 loop spans 14 amino acids. Trimming stripped 4 bases from V and 7 bases from J, with 13 bases between. CDR3 DNA sequence: TGCGCCAGCAGCCGAGAACAGGGATTCGGGGAGCTGTTTTTT. Its translation: CASSREQGFGELFF.

The V gene is TRBV9, the J gene TRBJ2-2, with D hard to call. Germline loops: CDR1 SGDLS, CDR2 YYNGEE. V shed 1 base and J shed 7 bases, with 8 bases lying between them. This CDR3 has 13 residues. CDR3 in DNA: TGTGCCAGCAGCGTAAATAGTAACGGGGAGCTGTTTTTT. Its translation is CASSVNSNGELFF.

The chain carries TRBV5-4 and TRBJ1-3; 8 bases agree with TRBD1. The CDR3 covers 17 residues. Germline loops: CDR1 SGHNT, CDR2 YYREEE (reference sequence). The junction had 11 bases not matched to a gene; V was cut back by 4 bases and J by 2 bases. The CDR3 nucleotides are TGTGCCAGCAGCCTGACAGGGGTAGCCGGTCCTGGAAACACCATATATTTT. Amino acid sequence: CASSLTGVAGPGNTIYF.